The entry below gives a single T cell receptor beta chain sequence along with its context. This sample is part of a study of blood T cell repertoires in COVID-19. This CDR3 spans 12 amino acids. V lost 6 bases to trimming and J lost 8 bases, with 10 bases between them. TCRdb's copy holds only in-frame clones and misses some; the assay was immunoSEQ multiplex PCR. The repertoire holds roughly 120,000 clones, with approximately 81% as singletons. The chain joins TRBV12-3 or TRBV12-4 to TRBJ2-2; D unresolved. The receptor was derived from a man of 80 years or more with COVID-19, enrolled during active disease. Sequences were obtained from peripheral blood. In nucleotides, the CDR3 is TGTGCCAGCAGCCTTATGGAGGGGGAGCTGTTTTTT. Amino acids: CASSLMEGELFF.